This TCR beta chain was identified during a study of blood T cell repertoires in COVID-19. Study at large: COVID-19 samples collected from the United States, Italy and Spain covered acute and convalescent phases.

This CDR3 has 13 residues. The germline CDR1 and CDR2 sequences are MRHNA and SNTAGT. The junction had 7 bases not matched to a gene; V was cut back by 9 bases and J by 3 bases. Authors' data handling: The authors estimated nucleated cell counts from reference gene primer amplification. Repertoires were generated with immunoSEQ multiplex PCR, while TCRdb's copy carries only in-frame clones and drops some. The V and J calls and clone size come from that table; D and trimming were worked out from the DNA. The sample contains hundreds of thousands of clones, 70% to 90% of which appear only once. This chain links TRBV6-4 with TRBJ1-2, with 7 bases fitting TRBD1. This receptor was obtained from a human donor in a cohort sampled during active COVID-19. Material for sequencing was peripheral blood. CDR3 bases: TGTGCCAGGTCGACAGGGTTTTACTATGGCTACACCTTC. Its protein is CARSTGFYYGYTF.